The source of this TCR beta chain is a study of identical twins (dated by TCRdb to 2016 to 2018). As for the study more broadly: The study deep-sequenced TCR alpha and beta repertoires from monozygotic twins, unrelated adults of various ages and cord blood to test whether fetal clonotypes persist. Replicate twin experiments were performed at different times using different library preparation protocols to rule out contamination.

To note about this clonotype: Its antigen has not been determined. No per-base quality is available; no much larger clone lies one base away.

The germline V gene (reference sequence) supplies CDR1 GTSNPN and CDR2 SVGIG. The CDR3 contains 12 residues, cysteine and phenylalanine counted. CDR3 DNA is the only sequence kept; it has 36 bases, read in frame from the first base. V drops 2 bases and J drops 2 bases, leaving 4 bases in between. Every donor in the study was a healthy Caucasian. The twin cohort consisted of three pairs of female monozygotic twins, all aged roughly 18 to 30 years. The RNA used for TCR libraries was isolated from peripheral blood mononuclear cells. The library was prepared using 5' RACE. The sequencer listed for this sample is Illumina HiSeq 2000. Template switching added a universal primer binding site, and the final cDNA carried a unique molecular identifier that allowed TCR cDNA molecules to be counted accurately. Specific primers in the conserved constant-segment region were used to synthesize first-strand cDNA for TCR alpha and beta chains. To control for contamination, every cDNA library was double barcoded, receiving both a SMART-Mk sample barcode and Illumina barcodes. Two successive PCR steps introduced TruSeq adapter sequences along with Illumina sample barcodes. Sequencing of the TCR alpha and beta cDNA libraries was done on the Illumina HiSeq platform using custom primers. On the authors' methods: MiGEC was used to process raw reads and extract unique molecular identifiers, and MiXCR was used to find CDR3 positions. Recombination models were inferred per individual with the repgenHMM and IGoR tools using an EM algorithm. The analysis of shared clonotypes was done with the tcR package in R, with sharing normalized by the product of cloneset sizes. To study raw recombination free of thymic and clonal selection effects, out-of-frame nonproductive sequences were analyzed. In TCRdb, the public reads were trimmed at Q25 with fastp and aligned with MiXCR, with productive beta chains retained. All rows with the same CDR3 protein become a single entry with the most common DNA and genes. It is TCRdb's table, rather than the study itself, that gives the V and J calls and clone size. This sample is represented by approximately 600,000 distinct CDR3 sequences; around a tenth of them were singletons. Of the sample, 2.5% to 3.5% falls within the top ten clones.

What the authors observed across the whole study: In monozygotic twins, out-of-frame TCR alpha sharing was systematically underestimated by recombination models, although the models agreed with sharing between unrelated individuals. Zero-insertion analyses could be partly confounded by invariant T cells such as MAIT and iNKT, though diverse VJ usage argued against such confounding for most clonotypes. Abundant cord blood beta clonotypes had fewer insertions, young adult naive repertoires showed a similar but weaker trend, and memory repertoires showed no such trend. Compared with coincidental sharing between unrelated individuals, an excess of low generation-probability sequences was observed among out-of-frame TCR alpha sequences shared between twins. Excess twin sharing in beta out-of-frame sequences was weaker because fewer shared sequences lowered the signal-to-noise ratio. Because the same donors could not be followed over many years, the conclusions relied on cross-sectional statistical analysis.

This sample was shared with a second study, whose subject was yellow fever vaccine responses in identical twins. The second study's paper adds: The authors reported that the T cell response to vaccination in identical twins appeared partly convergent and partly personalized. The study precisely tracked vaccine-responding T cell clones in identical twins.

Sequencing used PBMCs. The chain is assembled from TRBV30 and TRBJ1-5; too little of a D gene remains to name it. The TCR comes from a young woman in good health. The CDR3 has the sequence CAWSLGNQPQHF. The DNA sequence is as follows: TGTGCCTGGAGTTTAGGCAATCAGCCCCAGCATTTT.